Here is one TCR beta chain with its context. Sequencing used immunoSEQ multiplex PCR; TCRdb keeps in-frame clones, though not all of them. The sample holds about 69,000 clones, around nine tenths seen once. The sample is drawn from a study of T cell changes during pregnancy in multiple sclerosis. This CDR3 has 16 amino acids. The germline V gene encodes CDR1 LNHNV and CDR2 YYDKDF (reference sequence). J was trimmed by 3 bases and V by 0 bases; bases with no gene match: 8. Sequencing used CD4+ T cells from peripheral blood mononuclear cells, obtained in the third trimester of pregnancy. The V and J genes are TRBV15 and TRBJ2-7; 7 nucleotides align to TRBD1. The receptor was isolated from a female donor in good health, enrolled as a control in a pregnancy study. CDR3 sequence (DNA): TGTGCCACCAGCAGAGATAAGGGGGCCCCAAGCTACGAGCAGTACTTC. Amino acids: CATSRDKGAPSYEQYF. The full variable domain, completed using reference TRBV15 and TRBJ2-7, is DAMVIQNPRYQVTQFGKPVTLSCSQTLNHNVMYWYQQKSSQAPKLLFHYYDKDFNNEADTPDNFQSRRPNTSFCFLDIRSPGLGDTAMYLCATSRDKGAPSYEQYFGPGTRLTVT.